The entry that follows covers one T cell receptor beta chain sequence. Its matching antigen is unknown. The record originates from a study of T cell repertoires in cytomegalovirus infection. Study summary: It was recently identified HLA-C-restricted and well-studied HLA-B-restricted CMV epitopes that the study used.

One entry per CDR3 protein results from TCRdb running MiXCR on the reads. The table includes 450,000 to 600,000 distinct CDR3 sequences, under 45% detected once. The CDR3 contains 16 residues. Trimming removed 10 bases from V and 2 bases from J, with 18 bases in between. CDR1 is SGHVS, CDR2 FQNEAQ, per germline. The clonotype comes from a human donor in good health (CMV status not recorded). Some clones in this sample may be carry-over from other donors' samples. Sequencing was performed on cultured PBMCs, taken from culture after CMV antigen stimulation. V and J are TRBV7-8 and TRBJ2-6; D is tentatively TRBD1 or TRBD2 (6 bases each). In DNA form, the CDR3 reads TGTGCCACCCGGGGGCGGGAATCCCCTGGGGCCAACGTCCTGACTTTC. As protein: CATRGRESPGANVLTF.